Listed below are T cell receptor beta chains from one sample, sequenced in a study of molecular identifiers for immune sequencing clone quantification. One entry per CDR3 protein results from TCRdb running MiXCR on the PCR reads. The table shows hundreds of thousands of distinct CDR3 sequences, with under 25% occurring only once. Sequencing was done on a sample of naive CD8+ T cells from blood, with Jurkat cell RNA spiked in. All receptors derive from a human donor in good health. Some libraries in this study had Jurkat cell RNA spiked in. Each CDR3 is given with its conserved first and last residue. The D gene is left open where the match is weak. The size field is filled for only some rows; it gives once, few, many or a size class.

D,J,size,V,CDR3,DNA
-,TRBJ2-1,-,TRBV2,CASSTHGWNGEQFF,TGTGCCAGCAGTACCCATGGATGGAATGGTGAGCAGTTCTTC
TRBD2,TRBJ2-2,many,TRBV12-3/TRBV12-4,CASSDGTRVTGELFF,TGTGCCAGCAGCGACGGGACTAGGGTGACCGGGGAGCTGTTTTTT
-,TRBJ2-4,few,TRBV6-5,CASSYSSGGSKNIQYF,TGTGCCAGCAGTTACTCGAGTGGAGGGTCAAAAAACATTCAGTACTTC
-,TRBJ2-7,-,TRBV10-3,CAISDTGPVPHEQYF,TGTGCCATCAGTGACACCGGGCCCGTTCCCCACGAGCAGTACTTC
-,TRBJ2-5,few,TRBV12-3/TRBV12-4,CASSLEGWLETQYF,TGTGCCAGCAGTTTAGAGGGATGGTTGGAGACCCAGTACTTC
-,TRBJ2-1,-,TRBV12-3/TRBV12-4,CASSLMSWGSYNEEFF,TGTGCCAGCAGTTTAATGTCCTGGGGCTCCTACAATGAGGAGTTCTTC
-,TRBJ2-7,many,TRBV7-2,CASKKDRLYEQYF,TGTGCCAGCAAGAAGGACAGACTCTACGAGCAGTACTTC
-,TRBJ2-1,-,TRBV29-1,CSVVDQSSYNEQFF,TGCAGCGTTGTAGACCAGAGCTCCTACAATGAGCAGTTCTTC
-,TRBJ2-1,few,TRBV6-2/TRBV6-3,CASSSVQSGEQFF,TGTGCCAGCAGCTCCGTCCAATCGGGTGAGCAGTTCTTC
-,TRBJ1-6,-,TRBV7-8,CASSLPGQGPPIDDSPLHF,TGTGCCAGCAGCTTACCGGGACAAGGGCCACCGATCGACGATTCACCCCTCCACTTT
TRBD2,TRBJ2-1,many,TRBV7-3,CASSPLGTSGSYNEQFF,TGTGCCAGCAGCCCCCTAGGGACTAGCGGCAGCTACAATGAGCAGTTCTTC
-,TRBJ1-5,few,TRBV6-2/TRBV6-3,CASTAGVSNQPQHF,TGTGCCAGCACGGCAGGGGTTAGCAATCAGCCCCAGCATTTT
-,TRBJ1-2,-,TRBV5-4,CASSTTAGYTF,TGTGCCAGCAGCACGACGGCCGGCTACACCTTC
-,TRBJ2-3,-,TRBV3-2,CASSRKNRTSATDTQYF,TGTGCCAGCAGCCGAAAGAACCGAACCTCCGCCACAGATACGCAGTATTTT
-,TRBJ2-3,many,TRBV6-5,CASMGGALDTDTQYF,TGTGCCAGCATGGGAGGTGCGCTCGACACAGATACGCAGTATTTT
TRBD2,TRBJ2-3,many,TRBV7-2,CASSSPLAGGPTDTQYF,TGTGCCAGCAGCTCCCCACTAGCGGGGGGCCCCACAGATACGCAGTATTTT
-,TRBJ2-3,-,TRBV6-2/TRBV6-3,CASSYSSQITDTQYF,TGTGCCAGCAGTTACTCGTCGCAGATCACAGATACGCAGTATTTT
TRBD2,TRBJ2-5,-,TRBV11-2,CASSLGGFLAGDENQETQYF,TGTGCCAGCAGCTTAGGAGGGTTCCTAGCGGGGGACGAGAACCAAGAGACCCAGTACTTC
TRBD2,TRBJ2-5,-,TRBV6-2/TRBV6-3,CASSLSPGGEETQYF,TGTGCCAGCAGCTTGTCCCCGGGAGGGGAAGAGACCCAGTACTTC
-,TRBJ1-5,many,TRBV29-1,CSVEDPGGNQPQHF,TGCAGCGTTGAAGATCCCGGTGGCAATCAGCCCCAGCATTTT
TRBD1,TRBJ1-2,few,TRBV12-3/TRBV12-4,CASSLGGTGGSDYGYTF,TGTGCCAGCAGTCTGGGGGGGACAGGGGGCTCCGATTATGGCTACACCTTC
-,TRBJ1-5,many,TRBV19,CATRSGASNQPQHF,TGTGCCACCAGAAGTGGGGCGAGCAATCAGCCCCAGCATTTT
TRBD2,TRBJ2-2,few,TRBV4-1,CASSQGLAGVLGNTGELFF,TGCGCCAGCAGCCAAGGACTAGCGGGAGTTTTGGGGAACACCGGGGAGCTGTTTTTT
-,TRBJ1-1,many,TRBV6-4,CASKDTMNTEAFF,TGTGCCAGCAAGGATACTATGAACACTGAAGCTTTCTTT
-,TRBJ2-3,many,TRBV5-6,CASSLVASTDTQYF,TGTGCCAGCAGCTTGGTGGCTAGCACAGATACGCAGTATTTT
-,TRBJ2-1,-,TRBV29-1,CSVEGPTVSYNEQFF,TGCAGCGTTGAAGGCCCGACGGTATCCTACAATGAGCAGTTCTTC
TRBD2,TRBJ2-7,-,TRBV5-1,CASSFRSAGAYEQYF,TGCGCCAGCAGCTTTCGATCAGCGGGAGCCTACGAGCAGTACTTC
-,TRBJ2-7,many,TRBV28,CASSLYQGVGEQYF,TGTGCCAGCAGTTTATACCAGGGAGTGGGCGAGCAGTACTTC
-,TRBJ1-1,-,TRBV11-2,CASSLDHLGLNTEAFF,TGTGCCAGCAGCTTAGATCATCTAGGGTTGAACACTGAAGCTTTCTTT
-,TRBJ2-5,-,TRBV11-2,CASRQGAETQYF,TGTGCCAGCAGACAGGGTGCAGAGACCCAGTACTTC
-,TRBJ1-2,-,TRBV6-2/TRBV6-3,CASSYSTHSNYGYTF,TGTGCCAGCAGTTACTCGACACATTCTAACTATGGCTACACCTTC
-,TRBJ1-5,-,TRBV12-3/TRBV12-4,CASSFGASNQPQHF,TGTGCCAGCAGTTTCGGGGCTAGCAATCAGCCCCAGCATTTT
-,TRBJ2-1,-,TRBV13,CASKLVSYNEQFF,TGTGCCAGCAAGCTAGTAAGTTACAATGAGCAGTTCTTC
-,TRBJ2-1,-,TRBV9,CASSVAKLSGYNEQFF,TGTGCCAGCAGCGTAGCAAAATTGTCGGGGTACAATGAGCAGTTCTTC
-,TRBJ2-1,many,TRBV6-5,CASSYSTGADEQFF,TGTGCCAGCAGTTACTCGACTGGGGCCGATGAGCAGTTCTTC
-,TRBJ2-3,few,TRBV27,CASRGTLITDTQYF,TGTGCCAGCAGAGGGACTTTAATCACAGATACGCAGTATTTT
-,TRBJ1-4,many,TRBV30,CAWNLEEKLFF,TGTGCCTGGAACCTGGAAGAAAAACTGTTTTTT
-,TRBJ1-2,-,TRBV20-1,CSARYGSYTF,TGCAGTGCTAGATATGGTAGCTACACCTTC
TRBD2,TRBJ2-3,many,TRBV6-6,CASSYWGGLADTQYF,TGTGCCAGCAGTTACTGGGGGGGTCTGGCAGATACGCAGTATTTT
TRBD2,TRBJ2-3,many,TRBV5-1,CASRLAGDTQYF,TGCGCCAGCAGATTAGCGGGAGATACGCAGTATTTT
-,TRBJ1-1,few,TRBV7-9,CASSLERTNAEAFF,TGTGCCAGCAGCTTAGAGAGGACGAACGCTGAAGCTTTCTTT
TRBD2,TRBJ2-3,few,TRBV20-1,CSASPTSGSWFFTDTQYF,TGCAGTGCTAGCCCGACTAGCGGGAGCTGGTTCTTCACAGATACGCAGTATTTT
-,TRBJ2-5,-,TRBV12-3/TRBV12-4,CASSPDSYTGTRYF,TGTGCCAGCAGTCCAGACTCATACACTGGGACCCGGTACTTC
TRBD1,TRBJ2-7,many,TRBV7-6,CASSSSGGSYEQYF,TGTGCCAGCAGCTCATCAGGGGGCTCCTACGAGCAGTACTTC
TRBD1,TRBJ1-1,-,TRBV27,CASSLDRDTEAFF,TGTGCCAGCAGTTTGGACAGGGATACTGAAGCTTTCTTT
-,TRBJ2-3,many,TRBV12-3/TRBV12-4,CASTWGADTDTQYF,TGTGCCAGCACCTGGGGCGCCGACACAGATACGCAGTATTTT
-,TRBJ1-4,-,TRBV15,CATSRSRDSLRENLFF,TGTGCCACCAGCAGATCCCGCGACAGCCTCCGGGAAAACCTGTTTTTT
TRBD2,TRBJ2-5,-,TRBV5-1,CASSFGGGPSFETQYF,TGCGCCAGCAGCTTTGGGGGAGGGCCGAGTTTCGAGACCCAGTACTTC
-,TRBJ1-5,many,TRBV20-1,CSKRRGPQHF,TGCAGTAAAAGACGGGGGCCCCAGCATTTT
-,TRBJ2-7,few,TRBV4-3,CASSQVEGAYEQYF,TGCGCCAGCAGCCAAGTAGAGGGAGCCTACGAGCAGTACTTC